This entry describes one T cell receptor (beta chain). As yet, its antigen is unknown. This sample is drawn from a study of cytomegalovirus exposure and HLA in healthy donors. J was trimmed by 0 bases and V by 5 bases; bases with no gene match: 4. In germline, CDR1 is LGHNA, CDR2 YNFKEQ. The CDR3 contains 15 residues. Primers: 60 Vbeta forward and 13 Jbeta reverse. Produced via immunoSEQ multiplex PCR; TCRdb's table is partial and in-frame only. The sample contains 150,000 to 200,000 clones, 80% to 90% of which appear only once. Study results and caveats: In a later analysis, common viral pathogens appeared linked to several of the most significant clusters. Some highly shared sequence variants likely arose as a pipeline artifact. Per a later analysis, HLA-associated TCR beta chains showed more clonal expansion than other, equally common TCR beta chains.

The sequence derives from a male donor in good health and CMV-seronegative. The sample was PBMCs. The chain couples TRBV4-2 to TRBJ2-1; 7 nucleotides align to TRBD1. The CDR3 reads CASSTTGDSYNEQFF. In nucleotides, the CDR3 is TGTGCCAGCAGCACCACAGGGGACTCCTACAATGAGCAGTTCTTC.